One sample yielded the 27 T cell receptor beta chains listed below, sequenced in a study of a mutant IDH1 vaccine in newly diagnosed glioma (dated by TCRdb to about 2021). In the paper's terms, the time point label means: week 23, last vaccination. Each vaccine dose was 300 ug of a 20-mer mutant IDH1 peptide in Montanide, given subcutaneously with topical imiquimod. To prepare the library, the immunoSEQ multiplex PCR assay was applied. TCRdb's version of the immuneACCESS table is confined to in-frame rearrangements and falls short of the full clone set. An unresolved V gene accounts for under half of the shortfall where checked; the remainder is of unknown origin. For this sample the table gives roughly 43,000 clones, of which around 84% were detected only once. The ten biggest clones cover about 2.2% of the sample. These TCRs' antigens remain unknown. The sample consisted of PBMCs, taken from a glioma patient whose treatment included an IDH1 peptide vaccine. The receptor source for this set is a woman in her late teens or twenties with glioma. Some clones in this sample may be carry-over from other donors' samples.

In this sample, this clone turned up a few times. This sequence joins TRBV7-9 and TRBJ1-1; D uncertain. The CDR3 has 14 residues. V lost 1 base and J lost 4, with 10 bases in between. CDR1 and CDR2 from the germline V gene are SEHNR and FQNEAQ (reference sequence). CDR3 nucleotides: TGTGCCAGCAGCTTAGTGGTCTCGAGCACTGAAGCTTTCTTT. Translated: CASSLVVSSTEAFF.

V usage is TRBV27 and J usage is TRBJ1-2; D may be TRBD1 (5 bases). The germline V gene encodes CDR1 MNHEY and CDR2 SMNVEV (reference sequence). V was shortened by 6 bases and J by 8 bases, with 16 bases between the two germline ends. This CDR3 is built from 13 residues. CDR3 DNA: TGTGCCAGCAGGTCGATCGGGGCTACAGGCTACACCTTC. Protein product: CASRSIGATGYTF.

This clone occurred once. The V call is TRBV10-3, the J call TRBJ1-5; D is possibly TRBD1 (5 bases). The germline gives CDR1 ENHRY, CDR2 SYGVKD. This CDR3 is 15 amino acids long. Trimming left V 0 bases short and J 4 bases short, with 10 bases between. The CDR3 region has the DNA TGTGCCATCAGTGAGTCTGGCAGGGTAAATCAGCCCCAGCATTTT. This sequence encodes CAISESGRVNQPQHF.

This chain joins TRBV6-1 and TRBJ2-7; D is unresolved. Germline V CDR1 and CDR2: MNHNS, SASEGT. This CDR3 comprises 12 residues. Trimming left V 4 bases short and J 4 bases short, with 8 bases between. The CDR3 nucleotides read TGTGCCAGCAGTGTTTATGGGTACGAGCAGTACTTC. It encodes CASSVYGYEQYF.

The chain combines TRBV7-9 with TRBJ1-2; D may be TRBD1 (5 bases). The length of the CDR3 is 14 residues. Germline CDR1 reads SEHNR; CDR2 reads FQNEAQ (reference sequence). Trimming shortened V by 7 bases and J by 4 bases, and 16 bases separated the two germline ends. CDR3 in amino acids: CASTSGFRGYGYTF. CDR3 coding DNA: TGTGCCAGCACTTCAGGGTTTCGGGGCTATGGCTACACCTTC. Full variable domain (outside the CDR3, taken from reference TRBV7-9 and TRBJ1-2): DTGVSQNPRHKITKRGQNVTFRCDPISEHNRLYWYRQTLGQGPEFLTYFQNEAQLEKSRLLSDRFSAERPKGSFSTLEIQRTEQGDSAMYLCASTSGFRGYGYTFGSGTRLTVV.

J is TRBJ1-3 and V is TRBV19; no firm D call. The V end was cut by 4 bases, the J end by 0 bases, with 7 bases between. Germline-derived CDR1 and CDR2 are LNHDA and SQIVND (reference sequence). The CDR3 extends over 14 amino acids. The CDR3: CASSTRGSGNTIYF. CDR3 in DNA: TGTGCCAGTAGTACCCGGGGCTCTGGAAACACCATATATTTT.

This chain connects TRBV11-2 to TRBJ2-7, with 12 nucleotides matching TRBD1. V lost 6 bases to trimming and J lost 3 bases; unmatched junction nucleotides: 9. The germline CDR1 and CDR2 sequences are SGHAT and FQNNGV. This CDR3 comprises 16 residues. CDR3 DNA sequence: TGTGCCAGCAGAGCCCCGGGACAGGGGGCAGTCTACGAGCAGTACTTC. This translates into CASRAPGQGAVYEQYF.

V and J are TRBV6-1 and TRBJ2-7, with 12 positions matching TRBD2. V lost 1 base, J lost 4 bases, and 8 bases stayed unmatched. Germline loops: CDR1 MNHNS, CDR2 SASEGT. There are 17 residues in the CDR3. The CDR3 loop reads CASSEGRLAGVVYEQYF. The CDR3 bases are TGTGCCAGCAGTGAAGGAAGACTAGCGGGAGTTGTTTACGAGCAGTACTTC.

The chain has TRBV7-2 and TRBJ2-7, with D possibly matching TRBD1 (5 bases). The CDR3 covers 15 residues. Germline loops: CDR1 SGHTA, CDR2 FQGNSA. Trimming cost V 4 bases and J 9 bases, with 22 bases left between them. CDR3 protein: CASSSDSYRSTRQYF. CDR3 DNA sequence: TGTGCCAGCAGCTCTGACAGTTACCGATCTACGAGGCAGTACTTC.

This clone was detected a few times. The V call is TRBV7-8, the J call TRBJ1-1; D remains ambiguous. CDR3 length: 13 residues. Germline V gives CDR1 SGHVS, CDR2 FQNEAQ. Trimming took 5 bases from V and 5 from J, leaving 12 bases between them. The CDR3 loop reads CASSPPGRTEAFF. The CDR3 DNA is TGTGCCAGCAGCCCCCCGGGTCGGACTGAAGCTTTCTTT.

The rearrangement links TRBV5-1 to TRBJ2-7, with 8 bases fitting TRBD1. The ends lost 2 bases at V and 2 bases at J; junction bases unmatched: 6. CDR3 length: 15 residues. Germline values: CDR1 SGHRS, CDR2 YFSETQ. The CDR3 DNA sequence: TGCGCCAGCAGCTTCGGGACAGGCAAAACCTACGAGCAGTACTTC. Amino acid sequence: CASSFGTGKTYEQYF. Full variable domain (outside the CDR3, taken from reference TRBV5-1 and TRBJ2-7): KAGVTQTPRYLIKTRGQQVTLSCSPISGHRSVSWYQQTPGQGLQFLFEYFSETQRNKGNFPGRFSGRQFSNSRSEMNVSTLELGDSALYLCASSFGTGKTYEQYFGPGTRLTVT.

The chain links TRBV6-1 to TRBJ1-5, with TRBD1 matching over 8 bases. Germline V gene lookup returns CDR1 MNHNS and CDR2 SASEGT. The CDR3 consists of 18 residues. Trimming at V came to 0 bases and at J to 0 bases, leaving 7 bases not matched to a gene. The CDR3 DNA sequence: TGTGCCAGCAGTGAAGCTGCCAGGACAGGGATTAGCAATCAGCCCCAGCATTTT. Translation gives CASSEAARTGISNQPQHF.

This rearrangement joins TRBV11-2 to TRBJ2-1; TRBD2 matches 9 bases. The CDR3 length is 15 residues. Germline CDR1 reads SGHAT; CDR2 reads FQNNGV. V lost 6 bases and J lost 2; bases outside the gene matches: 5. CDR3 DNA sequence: TGTGCCAGCAGTATAGCGGGGGCCACCTACAATGAGCAGTTCTTC. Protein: CASSIAGATYNEQFF.

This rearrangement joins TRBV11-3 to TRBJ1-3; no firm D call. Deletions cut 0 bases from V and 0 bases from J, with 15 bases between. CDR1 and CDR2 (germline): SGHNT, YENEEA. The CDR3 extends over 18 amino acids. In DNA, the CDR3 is TGTGCCAGCAGCTTAGATCTCAGCGACGGATACTCTGGAAACACCATATATTTT. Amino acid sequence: CASSLDLSDGYSGNTIYF.

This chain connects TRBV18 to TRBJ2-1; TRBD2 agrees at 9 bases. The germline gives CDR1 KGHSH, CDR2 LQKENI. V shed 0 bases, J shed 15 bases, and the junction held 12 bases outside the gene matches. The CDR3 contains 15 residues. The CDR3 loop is CASSPPLAGGPEPFF. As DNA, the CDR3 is TGTGCCAGCTCACCACCTCTCGCGGGAGGGCCTGAACCGTTCTTC.

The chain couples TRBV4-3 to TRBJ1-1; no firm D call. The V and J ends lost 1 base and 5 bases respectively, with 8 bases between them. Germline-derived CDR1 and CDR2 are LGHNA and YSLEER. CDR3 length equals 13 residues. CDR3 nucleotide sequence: TGCGCCAGCAGCCAAGTTACCGGGACTGAAGCTTTCTTT. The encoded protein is CASSQVTGTEAFF.

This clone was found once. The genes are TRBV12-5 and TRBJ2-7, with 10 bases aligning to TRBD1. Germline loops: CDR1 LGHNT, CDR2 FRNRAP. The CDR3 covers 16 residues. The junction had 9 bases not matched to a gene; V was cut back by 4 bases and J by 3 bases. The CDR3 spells CASGYTSGTGVYEQYF. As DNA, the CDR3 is TGTGCTAGTGGTTACACCTCGGGGACAGGGGTCTACGAGCAGTACTTC.

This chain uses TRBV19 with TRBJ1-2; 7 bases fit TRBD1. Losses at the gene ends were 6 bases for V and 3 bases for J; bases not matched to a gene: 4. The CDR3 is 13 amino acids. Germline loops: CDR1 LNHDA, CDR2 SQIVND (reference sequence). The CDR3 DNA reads TGTGCCAGTAGGACCAGGGGGGACTATGGCTACACCTTC. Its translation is CASRTRGDYGYTF.

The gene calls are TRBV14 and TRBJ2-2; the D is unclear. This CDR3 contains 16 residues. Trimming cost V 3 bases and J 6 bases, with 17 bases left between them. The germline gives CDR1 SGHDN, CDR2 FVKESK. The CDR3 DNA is TGTGCCAGCAGCCACGGGCATCCCCTCGAAGCCGGGGAGCTGTTTTTT. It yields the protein CASSHGHPLEAGELFF.

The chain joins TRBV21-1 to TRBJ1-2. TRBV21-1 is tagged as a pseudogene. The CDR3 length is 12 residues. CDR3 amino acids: CASSCPSVGYTF. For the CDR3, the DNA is TGTGCCAGCTCCTGTCCCTCCGTAGGCTACACCTTC.

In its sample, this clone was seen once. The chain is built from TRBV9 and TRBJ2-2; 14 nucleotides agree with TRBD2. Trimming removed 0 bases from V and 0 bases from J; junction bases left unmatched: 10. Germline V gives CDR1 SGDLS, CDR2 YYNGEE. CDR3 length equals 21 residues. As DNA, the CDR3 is TGTGCCAGCAGCGTAGGGCCTGGGACTAGCGGGGGCCTTGCGAACACCGGGGAGCTGTTTTTT. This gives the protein CASSVGPGTSGGLANTGELFF.

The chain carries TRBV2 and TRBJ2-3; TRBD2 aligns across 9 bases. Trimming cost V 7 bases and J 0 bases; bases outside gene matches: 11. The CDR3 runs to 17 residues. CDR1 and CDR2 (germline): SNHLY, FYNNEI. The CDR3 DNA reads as TGTGCCAGCACCCCCTTTCTAGCGGGGACTAGCACAGATACGCAGTATTTT. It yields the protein CASTPFLAGTSTDTQYF.

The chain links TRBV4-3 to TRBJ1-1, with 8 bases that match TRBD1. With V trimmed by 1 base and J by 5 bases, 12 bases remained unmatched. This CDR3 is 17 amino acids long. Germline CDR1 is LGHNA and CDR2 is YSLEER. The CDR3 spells CASSQVSSGDRRTEAFF. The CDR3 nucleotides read TGCGCCAGCAGCCAAGTATCATCAGGGGACAGGAGGACTGAAGCTTTCTTT.

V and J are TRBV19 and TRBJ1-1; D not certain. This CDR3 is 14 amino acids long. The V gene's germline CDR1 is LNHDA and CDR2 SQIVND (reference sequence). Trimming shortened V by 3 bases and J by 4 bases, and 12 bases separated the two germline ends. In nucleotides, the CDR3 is TGTGCCAGTAGTATCGACGCGAGAGGCACTGAAGCTTTCTTT. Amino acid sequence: CASSIDARGTEAFF.

This CDR3 is CASSRDRIALNYGYTF. CDR3 nucleotide sequence: TGTGCCAGCAGTCGGGACAGGATCGCCCTCAACTATGGCTACACCTTC. The chain carries TRBV16 and TRBJ1-2; 8 bases are a match to TRBD1. The CDR3 spans 16 residues. V dropped 6 bases and J dropped 2; count of bases not matched to a gene: 11. Germline V CDR1 and CDR2: KGHSY, FQNENV. Combining the CDR3 with reference TRBV16 and TRBJ1-2 gives the whole variable domain GEEVAQTPKHLVRGEGQKAKLYCAPIKGHSYVFWYQQVLKNEFKFLISFQNENVFDETGMPKERFSAKCLPNSPCSLEIQATKLEDSAVYFCASSRDRIALNYGYTFGSGTRLTVV.

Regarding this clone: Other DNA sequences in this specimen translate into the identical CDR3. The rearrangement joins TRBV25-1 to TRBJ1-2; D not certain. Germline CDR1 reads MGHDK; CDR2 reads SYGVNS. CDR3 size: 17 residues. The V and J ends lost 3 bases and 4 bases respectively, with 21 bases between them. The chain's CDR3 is CASSEAYDSVGSYGYTF. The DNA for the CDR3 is TGTGCCAGCAGTGAGGCGTACGACTCAGTCGGCTCCTATGGCTACACCTTC.

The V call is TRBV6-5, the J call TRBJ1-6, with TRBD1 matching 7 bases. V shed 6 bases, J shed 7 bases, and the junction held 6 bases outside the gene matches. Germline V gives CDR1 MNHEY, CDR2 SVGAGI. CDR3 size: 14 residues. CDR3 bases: TGTGCCAGCAGCCTCGACAGGGCCAATTCACCCCTCCACTTT. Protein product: CASSLDRANSPLHF.